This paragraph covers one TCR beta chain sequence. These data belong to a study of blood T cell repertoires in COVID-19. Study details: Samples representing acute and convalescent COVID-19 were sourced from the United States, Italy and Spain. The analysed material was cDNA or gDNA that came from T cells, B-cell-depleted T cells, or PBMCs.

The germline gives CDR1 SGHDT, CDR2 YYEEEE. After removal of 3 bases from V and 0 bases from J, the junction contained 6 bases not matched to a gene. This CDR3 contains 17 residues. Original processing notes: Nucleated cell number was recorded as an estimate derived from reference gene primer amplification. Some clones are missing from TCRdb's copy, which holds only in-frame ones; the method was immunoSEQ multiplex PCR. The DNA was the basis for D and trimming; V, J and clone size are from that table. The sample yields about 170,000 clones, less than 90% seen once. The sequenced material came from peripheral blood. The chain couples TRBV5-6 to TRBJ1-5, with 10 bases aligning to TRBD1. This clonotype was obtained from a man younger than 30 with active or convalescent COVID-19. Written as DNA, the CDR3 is TGTGCCAGCAGCTACCGACAGGGGGCTTTTAGCAATCAGCCCCAGCATTTT. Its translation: CASSYRQGAFSNQPQHF.